The 9 T cell receptor beta chains presented below share a single source sample, sequenced in a study of CD8 T cells in Susac syndrome. Random hexamers were used to reverse transcribe 0.5 to 1 ug of RNA. TCRdb itself ran the immunoSEQ multiplex PCR reads through MiXCR, one entry per CDR3 protein. This sample carries under 200,000 distinct CDR3 sequences, about 90% of them seen once, and the ten largest clones take roughly 0.08%. The material sequenced was CD4+ T cells from PBMCs. The source is a human donor in good health.

This chain connects TRBV10-2 to TRBJ1-5; D possibly corresponds to TRBD1 (5 bases). Germline V gene lookup returns CDR1 WSHSY and CDR2 SAAADI. Trimming left V 0 bases short and J 0 bases short, with 9 bases between. The CDR3 is 16 residues long. DNA of the CDR3: TGCGCCAGCAGTGAGTCGCGGGGGTATAGCAATCAGCCCCAGCATTTT. Translated: CASSESRGYSNQPQHF.

This chain connects TRBV6-1 to TRBJ2-1; D is unresolved. CDR1 is MNHNS and CDR2 is SASEGT in the germline V gene. The CDR3 is 12 amino acids. V was trimmed by 7 bases and J by 5 bases, leaving 9 bases between them. As DNA, the CDR3 is TGTGCCAGCATTCTGACTGACAATGAGCAGTTCTTC. It translates to CASILTDNEQFF.

CDR3 sequence (DNA): TGTGCCAGCAGTGAATCCGGCGGCACAGATACGCAGTATTTT. It codes for CASSESGGTDTQYF. The gene calls are TRBV25-1 and TRBJ2-3; D is unclear. Germline values: CDR1 MGHDK, CDR2 SYGVNS. Trimming cost V 1 base and J 1 base, with 6 bases left between them. This CDR3 region has 14 residues. The variable domain in full, with the rest retrieved from reference TRBV25-1 and TRBJ2-3, is EADIYQTPRYLVIGTGKKITLECSQTMGHDKMYWYQQDPGMELHLIHYSYGVNSTEKGDLSSESTVSRIRTEHFPLTLESARPSHTSQYLCASSESGGTDTQYFGPGTRLTVL.

CDR3: CASSLGRRVEKLFF. CDR3 sequence (DNA): TGTGCCAGCAGCTTGGGAAGGAGGGTCGAAAAACTGTTTTTT. The chain couples TRBV7-9 to TRBJ1-4, with D uncertain. Germline V gives CDR1 SEHNR, CDR2 FQNEAQ (reference sequence). V was clipped by 3 bases and J by 8 bases, with 13 bases between them. The CDR3 totals 14 residues.

The chain combines TRBV5-1 with TRBJ1-2; D gene ambiguous. This CDR3 contains 14 residues. Germline V gives CDR1 SGHRS, CDR2 YFSETQ. V lost 0 bases and J 1 base, leaving 7 bases between the germline ends. CDR3 in DNA: TGCGCCAGCAGCTTGGGAGCGGGTAACTATGGCTACACCTTC. It is translated as CASSLGAGNYGYTF.

The rearrangement uses TRBV5-1 and TRBJ2-2; D gene ambiguous. V lost 7 bases and J 3 bases, leaving 16 bases between the germline ends. The CDR3 length is 15 residues. Germline lookup yields CDR1 SGHRS and CDR2 YFSETQ. The CDR3 DNA is TGCGCCAGCGGTCCGATAGTAGCAGACACCGGGGAGCTGTTTTTT. Translation gives CASGPIVADTGELFF.

The chain has TRBV19 and TRBJ1-1; 7 bases fit TRBD1. V lost 4 bases, J lost 0 bases, and 2 bases stayed unmatched. The CDR3 loop spans 14 amino acids. CDR1 LNHDA and CDR2 SQIVND come from the germline V gene (reference sequence). The CDR3 DNA is TGTGCCAGTAGTAAGGGGGCTTTGAACACTGAAGCTTTCTTT. Residues: CASSKGALNTEAFF. The complete variable domain, with remaining parts taken from reference TRBV19 and TRBJ1-1, reads DGGITQSPKYLFRKEGQNVTLSCEQNLNHDAMYWYRQDPGQGLRLIYYSQIVNDFQKGDIAEGYSVSREKKESFPLTVTSAQKNPTAFYLCASSKGALNTEAFFGQGTRLTVV.

The chain couples TRBV7-9 to TRBJ2-5; TRBD2 might be the D (6 bases). Between the trimmed V and J ends, which lost 8 bases and 4 bases, there was a span of 17 bases. The CDR3 totals 14 residues. Germline CDR1 SEHNR, CDR2 FQNEAQ (reference sequence). CDR3: CASLPGGRGETQYF. CDR3 DNA: TGTGCCAGCCTACCCGGAGGGAGAGGAGAGACCCAGTACTTC. Variable domain in full (rest from reference TRBV7-9 and TRBJ2-5): DTGVSQNPRHKITKRGQNVTFRCDPISEHNRLYWYRQTLGQGPEFLTYFQNEAQLEKSRLLSDRFSAERPKGSFSTLEIQRTEQGDSAMYLCASLPGGRGETQYFGPGTRLLVL.

V and J are TRBV5-6 and TRBJ2-3; no reliable D call. V was clipped by 4 bases and J by 3 bases, with 9 bases between them. The CDR3 covers 13 residues. Germline-derived CDR1 and CDR2 are SGHDT and YYEEEE. CDR3 sequence (DNA): TGTGCCAGCAGCACATGGGTAACAGATACGCAGTATTTT. It yields the protein CASSTWVTDTQYF.